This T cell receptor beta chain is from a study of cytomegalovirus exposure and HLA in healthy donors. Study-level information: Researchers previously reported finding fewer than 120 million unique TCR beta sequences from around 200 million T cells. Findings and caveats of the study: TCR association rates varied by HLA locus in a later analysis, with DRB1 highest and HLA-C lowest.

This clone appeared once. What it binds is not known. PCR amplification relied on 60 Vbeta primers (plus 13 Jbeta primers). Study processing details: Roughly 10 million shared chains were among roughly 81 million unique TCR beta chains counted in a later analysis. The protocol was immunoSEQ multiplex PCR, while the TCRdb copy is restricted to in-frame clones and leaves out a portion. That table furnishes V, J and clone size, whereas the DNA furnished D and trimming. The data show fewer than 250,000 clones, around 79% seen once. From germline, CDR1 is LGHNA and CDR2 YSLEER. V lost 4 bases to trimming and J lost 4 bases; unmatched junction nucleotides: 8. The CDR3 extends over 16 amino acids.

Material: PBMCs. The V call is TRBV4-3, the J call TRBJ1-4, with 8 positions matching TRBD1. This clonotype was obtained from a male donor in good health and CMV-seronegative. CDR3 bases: TGCGCCAGCAGCCGGTTGACAGGGGTGGGTAATGAAAAACTGTTTTTT. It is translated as CASSRLTGVGNEKLFF.